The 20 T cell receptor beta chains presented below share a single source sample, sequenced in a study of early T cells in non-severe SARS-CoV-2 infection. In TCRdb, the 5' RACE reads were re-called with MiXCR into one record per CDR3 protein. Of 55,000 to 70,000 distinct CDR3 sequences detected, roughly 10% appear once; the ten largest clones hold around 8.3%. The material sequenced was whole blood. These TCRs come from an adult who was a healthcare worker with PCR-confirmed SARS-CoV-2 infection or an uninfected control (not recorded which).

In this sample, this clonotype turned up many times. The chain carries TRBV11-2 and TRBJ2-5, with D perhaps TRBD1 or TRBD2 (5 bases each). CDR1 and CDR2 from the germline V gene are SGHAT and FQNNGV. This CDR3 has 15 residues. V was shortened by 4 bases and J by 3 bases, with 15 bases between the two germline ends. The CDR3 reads CASSSSRGQKETQYF. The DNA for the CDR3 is TGTGCCAGCAGCTCAAGCCGGGGCCAAAAAGAGACCCAGTACTTC.

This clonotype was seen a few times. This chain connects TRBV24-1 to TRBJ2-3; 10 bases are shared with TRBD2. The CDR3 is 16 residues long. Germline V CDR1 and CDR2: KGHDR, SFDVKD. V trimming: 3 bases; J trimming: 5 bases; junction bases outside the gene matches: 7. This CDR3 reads CATSDKTSGRGDTQYF. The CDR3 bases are TGTGCCACCAGTGATAAGACTAGCGGGCGGGGAGATACGCAGTATTTT.

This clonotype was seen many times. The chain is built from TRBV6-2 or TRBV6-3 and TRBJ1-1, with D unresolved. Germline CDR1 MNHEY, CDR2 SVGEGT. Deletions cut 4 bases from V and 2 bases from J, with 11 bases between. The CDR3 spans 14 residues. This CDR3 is CASSFVGTNTEAFF. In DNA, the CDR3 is TGTGCCAGCAGTTTCGTGGGAACCAACACTGAAGCTTTCTTT.

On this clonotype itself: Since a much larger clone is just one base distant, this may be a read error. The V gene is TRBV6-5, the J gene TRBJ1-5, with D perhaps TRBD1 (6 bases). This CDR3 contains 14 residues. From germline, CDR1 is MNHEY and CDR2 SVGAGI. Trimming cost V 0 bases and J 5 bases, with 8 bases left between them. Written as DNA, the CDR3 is TGTGCCAGCAGTTACTCAGGGGGAGATCAGCCCCAGCATTTT. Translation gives CASSYSGGDQPQHF.

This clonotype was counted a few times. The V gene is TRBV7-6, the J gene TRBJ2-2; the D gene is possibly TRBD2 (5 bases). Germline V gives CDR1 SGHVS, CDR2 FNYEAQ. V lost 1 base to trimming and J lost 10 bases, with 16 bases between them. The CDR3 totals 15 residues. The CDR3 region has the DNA TGTGCCAGCAGCTTAGTGATGTCCGGGAAAACGGAGCTGTTTTTT. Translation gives CASSLVMSGKTELFF. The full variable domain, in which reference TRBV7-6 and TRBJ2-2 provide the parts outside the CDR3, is GAGVSQSPRYKVTKRGQDVALRCDPISGHVSLYWYRQALGQGPEFLTYFNYEAQQDKSGLPNDRFSAERPEGSISTLTIQRTEQRDSAMYRCASSLVMSGKTELFFGEGSRLTVL.

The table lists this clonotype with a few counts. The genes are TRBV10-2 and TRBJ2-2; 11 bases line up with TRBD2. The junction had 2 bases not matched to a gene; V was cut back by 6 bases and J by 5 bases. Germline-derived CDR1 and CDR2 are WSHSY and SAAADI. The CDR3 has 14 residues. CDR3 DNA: TGCGCCAGCAGGACTAGCGGGACTACCGGGGAGCTGTTTTTT. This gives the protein CASRTSGTTGELFF.

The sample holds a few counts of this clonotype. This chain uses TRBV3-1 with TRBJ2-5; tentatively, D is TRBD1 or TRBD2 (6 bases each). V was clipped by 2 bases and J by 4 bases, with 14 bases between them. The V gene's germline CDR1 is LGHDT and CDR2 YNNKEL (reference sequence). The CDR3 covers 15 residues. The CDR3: CASSQNGGRGETQYF. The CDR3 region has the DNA TGTGCCAGCAGCCAAAATGGGGGGCGCGGAGAGACCCAGTACTTC.

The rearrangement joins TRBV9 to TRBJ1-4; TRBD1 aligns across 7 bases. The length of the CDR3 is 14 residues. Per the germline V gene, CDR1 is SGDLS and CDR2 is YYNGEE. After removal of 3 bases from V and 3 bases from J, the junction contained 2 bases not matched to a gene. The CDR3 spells CASSAGQPNEKLFF. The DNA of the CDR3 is TGTGCCAGCAGCGCGGGACAGCCTAATGAAAAACTGTTTTTT.

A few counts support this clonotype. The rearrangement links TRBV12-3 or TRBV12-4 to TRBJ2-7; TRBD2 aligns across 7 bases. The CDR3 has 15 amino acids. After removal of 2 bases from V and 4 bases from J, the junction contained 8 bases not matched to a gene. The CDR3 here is CASSLKSSGSYEQYF. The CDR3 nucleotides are TGTGCCAGCAGTTTAAAGTCTAGCGGATCTTACGAGCAGTACTTC.

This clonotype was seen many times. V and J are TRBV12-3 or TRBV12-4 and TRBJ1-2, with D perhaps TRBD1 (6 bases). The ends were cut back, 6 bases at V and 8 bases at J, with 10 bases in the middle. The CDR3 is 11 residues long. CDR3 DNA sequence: TGTGCCAGCAGCCGGGACACCGGCTACACCTTC. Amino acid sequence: CASSRDTGYTF.

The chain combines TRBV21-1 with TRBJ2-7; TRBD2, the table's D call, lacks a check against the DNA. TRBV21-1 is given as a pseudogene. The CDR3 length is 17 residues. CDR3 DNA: TGTGCCAGCAGCAAAGCTAGGCCCAACAGGAGCTCCTACGAGCAGTACTTC. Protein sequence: CASSKARPNRSSYEQYF.

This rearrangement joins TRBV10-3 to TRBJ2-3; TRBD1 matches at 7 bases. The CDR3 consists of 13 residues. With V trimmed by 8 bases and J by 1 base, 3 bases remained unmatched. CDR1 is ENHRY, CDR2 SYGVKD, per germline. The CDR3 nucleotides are TGTGCCATCGGTCAGGGGGGCACAGATACGCAGTATTTT. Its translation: CAIGQGGTDTQYF.

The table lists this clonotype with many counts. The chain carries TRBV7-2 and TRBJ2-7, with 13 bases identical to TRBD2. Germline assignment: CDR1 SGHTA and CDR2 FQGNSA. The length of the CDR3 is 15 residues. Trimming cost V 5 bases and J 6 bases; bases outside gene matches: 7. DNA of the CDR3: TGTGCCAGCAGCCCTACTAGCGGGAGGGTCTCCGAGCAGTACTTC. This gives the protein CASSPTSGRVSEQYF.

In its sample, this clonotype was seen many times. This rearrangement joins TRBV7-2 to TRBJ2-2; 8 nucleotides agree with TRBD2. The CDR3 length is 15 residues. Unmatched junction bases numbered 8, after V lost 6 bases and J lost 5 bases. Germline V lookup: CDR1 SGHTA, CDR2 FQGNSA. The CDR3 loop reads CASSAGREVTGELFF. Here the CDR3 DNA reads TGTGCCAGCAGTGCGGGGCGGGAGGTAACCGGGGAGCTGTTTTTT.

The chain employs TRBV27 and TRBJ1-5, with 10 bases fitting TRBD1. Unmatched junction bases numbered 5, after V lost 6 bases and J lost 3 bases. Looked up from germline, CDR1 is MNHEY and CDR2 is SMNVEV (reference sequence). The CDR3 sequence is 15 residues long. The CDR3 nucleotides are TGTGCCAGCAGGCGGGGACAGGGGTTCAATCAGCCCCAGCATTTT. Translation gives CASRRGQGFNQPQHF.

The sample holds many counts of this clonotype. The chain's CDR3 is CASSQGRGDNEQFF. The CDR3 DNA sequence: TGTGCCAGCAGCCAAGGACGGGGGGACAATGAGCAGTTCTTC. The chain carries TRBV3-1 and TRBJ2-1; the match to TRBD2 covers 7 bases. CDR1 is LGHDT, CDR2 YNNKEL, per germline (reference sequence). Losses at the gene ends were 1 base for V and 5 bases for J; bases not matched to a gene: 2. The CDR3 length is 14 residues.

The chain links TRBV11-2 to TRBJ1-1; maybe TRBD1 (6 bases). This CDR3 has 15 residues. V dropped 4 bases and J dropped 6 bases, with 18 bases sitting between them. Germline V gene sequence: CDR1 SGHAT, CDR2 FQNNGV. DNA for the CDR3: TGTGCCAGCAGCTCCTACGAACGACAGGTCGCTGAAGCTTTCTTT. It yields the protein CASSSYERQVAEAFF.

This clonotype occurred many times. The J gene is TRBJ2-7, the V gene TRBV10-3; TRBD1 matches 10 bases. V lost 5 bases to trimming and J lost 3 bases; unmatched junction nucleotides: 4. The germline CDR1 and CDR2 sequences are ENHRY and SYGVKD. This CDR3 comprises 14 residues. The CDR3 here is CAISMGQGNYEQYF. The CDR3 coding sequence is TGTGCCATCAGTATGGGACAGGGGAACTACGAGCAGTACTTC.

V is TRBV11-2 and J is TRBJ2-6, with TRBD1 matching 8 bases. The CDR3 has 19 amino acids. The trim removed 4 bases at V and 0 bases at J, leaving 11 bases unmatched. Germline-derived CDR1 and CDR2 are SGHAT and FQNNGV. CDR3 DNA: TGTGCCAGCAGCTCAGGGGGCGGGACACCTGACTCTGGGGCCAACGTCCTGACTTTC. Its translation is CASSSGGGTPDSGANVLTF.

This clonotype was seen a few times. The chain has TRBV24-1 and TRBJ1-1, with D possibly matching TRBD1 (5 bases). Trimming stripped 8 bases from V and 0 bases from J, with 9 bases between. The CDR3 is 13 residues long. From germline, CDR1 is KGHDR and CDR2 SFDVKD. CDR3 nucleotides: TGTGCCACCATGGGACGTATGAACACTGAAGCTTTCTTT. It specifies CATMGRMNTEAFF.